A single count supports the clone carrying this T cell receptor beta chain. Its antigen is unidentified. The CDR3 runs to 16 residues. V dropped 3 bases and J dropped 3; count of bases not matched to a gene: 2. Germline lookup yields CDR1 LNHDA and CDR2 SQIVND (reference sequence). These data originate in a study of graft-versus-host responses after intestinal transplantation. Using immunoSEQ multiplex PCR, the repertoire was profiled, and TCRdb retains in-frame clones only, with some absent. The sample includes roughly 120,000 clones, about 93% of them seen just once. This rearrangement joins TRBV19 to TRBJ2-2, with 12 nucleotides matching TRBD2. Sequenced here: unstimulated CD8+ T cells sorted from spleen or lymph node cells, sampled before intestinal transplant. This receptor was taken from a human donor who received an intestinal transplant. DNA of the CDR3: TGTGCCAGTAGTATGGGGACTAGCGGGTACACCGGGGAGCTGTTTTTT. Translation: CASSMGTSGYTGELFF.